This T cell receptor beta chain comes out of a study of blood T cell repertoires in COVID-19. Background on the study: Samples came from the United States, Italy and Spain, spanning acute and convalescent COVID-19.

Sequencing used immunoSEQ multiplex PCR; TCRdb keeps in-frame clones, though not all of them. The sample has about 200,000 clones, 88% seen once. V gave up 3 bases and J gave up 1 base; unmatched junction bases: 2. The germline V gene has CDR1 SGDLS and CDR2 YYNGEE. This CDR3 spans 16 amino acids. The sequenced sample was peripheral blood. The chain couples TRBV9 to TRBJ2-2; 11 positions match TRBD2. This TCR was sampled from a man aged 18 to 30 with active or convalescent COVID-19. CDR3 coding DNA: TGTGCCAGCAGCGGCGGACTAGCGGGGAACACCGGGGAGCTGTTTTTT. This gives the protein CASSGGLAGNTGELFF.